In its sample, the clone carrying this TCR beta chain was seen many times. No antigen is known for it. This sample stems from a study of early T cells in non-severe SARS-CoV-2 infection. Study observations and caveats: The matching step, a VDJdb search, favored anti-spike CD8 responses and missed private and CD4 specificities.

Unique molecular identifiers were affixed to single, distinct cDNA molecules. TCRdb re-called the 5' RACE reads with MiXCR, one entry per CDR3 protein. The sample yields about 42,000 distinct CDR3 sequences, roughly 7.1% seen once. The specimen was whole blood. The TCR was taken from an adult who was a healthcare worker with PCR-confirmed SARS-CoV-2 infection or an uninfected control (not recorded which).

CDR3 nucleotide sequence: TGCAGTGCTAGAGACTACAGGAGAAAAGAGACCCAGTACTTC. This codes for CSARDYRRKETQYF. This sequence joins TRBV20-1 and TRBJ2-5; D may be TRBD1 (5 bases). This CDR3 comprises 14 residues. The V end was cut by 0 bases, the J end by 3 bases, with 11 bases between. Germline V gives CDR1 DFQATT, CDR2 SNEGSKA (reference sequence).